These T cell receptor beta chains were read from a single sample in a study of T-cell memory formation after mild COVID-19. MiXCR, run by TCRdb on the 5' RACE reads, gives a single entry per CDR3 protein. The sample consists of about 430,000 distinct CDR3 sequences, 18% of them appearing once. The sequenced sample consisted of PBMCs or a T cell subset sorted from them (not recorded which). These receptors were obtained from a man between 18 and 35 years old who had mild COVID-19 (a few samples of this study predate the infection). Cell type and time point are not known. Both conserved end residues are part of each CDR3. The D gene is left open where the match is weak. Not every row has a clone size; where given, it reads once, few, many or a size class.

CDR3 protein	CDR3 DNA	clone size	J gene	V gene	D gene
CASSPPGEQYF	TGTGCCAGCTCACCCCCGGGGGAGCAGTACTTC	many	TRBJ2-7	TRBV18	NA
CASSYSYRGETQYF	TGTGCCAGCAGTTACTCGTACAGGGGCGAGACCCAGTACTTC	NA	TRBJ2-5	TRBV6-5	TRBD1
CASSLAEGGTQYF	TGTGCCAGCAGCTTAGCTGAGGGGGGTACGCAGTATTTT	NA	TRBJ2-3	TRBV7-6	NA
CASSFLVLNEKLFF	TGTGCCAGCAGTTTCCTCGTCCTAAATGAAAAACTGTTTTTT	NA	TRBJ1-4	TRBV12-3/TRBV12-4	NA
CASLPPGTPTDTQYF	TGTGCCAGCTTACCCCCCGGGACACCAACAGATACGCAGTATTTT	few	TRBJ2-3	TRBV6-2/TRBV6-3	NA
CSVPTGMDGYTF	TGCAGCGTCCCCACAGGGATGGATGGCTACACCTTC	few	TRBJ1-2	TRBV29-1	NA
CASSFPGVNQPQHF	TGTGCCAGCAGTTTTCCGGGGGTTAATCAGCCCCAGCATTTT	once	TRBJ1-5	TRBV12-3/TRBV12-4	NA
CASNPQATGNTIYF	TGTGCCAGCAACCCCCAAGCAACTGGAAACACCATATATTTT	few	TRBJ1-3	TRBV6-2/TRBV6-3	NA
CASSLEVVQETQYF	TGTGCCAGCAGCTTAGAGGTGGTACAAGAGACCCAGTACTTC	NA	TRBJ2-5	TRBV7-2	NA
CASRTDTNTEAFF	TGTGCCAGCCGCACGGACACGAACACTGAAGCTTTCTTT	few	TRBJ1-1	TRBV2	NA
CASSAGTLGGEQFF	TGTGCCAGCAGCGCGGGTACCCTGGGCGGGGAGCAGTTCTTC	few	TRBJ2-1	TRBV11-2	NA
CASSLEPGGYEQYF	TGCGCCAGCAGCTTGGAGCCAGGGGGCTACGAGCAGTACTTC	NA	TRBJ2-7	TRBV5-1	TRBD1
CASSQVRQQQYF	TGTGCCAGCAGCCAAGTCAGGCAACAGCAGTACTTC	few	TRBJ2-7	TRBV14	NA
CASSPGMAYTQYF	TGTGCCAGCAGTCCGGGGATGGCATATACGCAGTATTTT	NA	TRBJ2-3	TRBV6-2/TRBV6-3	NA
CASSQVGLRNEQFF	TGTGCCAGCAGCCAAGTAGGACTTAGGAATGAGCAGTTCTTC	NA	TRBJ2-1	TRBV4-2	NA
CASSFLDEQYF	TGTGCCAGCAGCTTCTTGGACGAGCAGTACTTC	many	TRBJ2-7	TRBV7-9	NA